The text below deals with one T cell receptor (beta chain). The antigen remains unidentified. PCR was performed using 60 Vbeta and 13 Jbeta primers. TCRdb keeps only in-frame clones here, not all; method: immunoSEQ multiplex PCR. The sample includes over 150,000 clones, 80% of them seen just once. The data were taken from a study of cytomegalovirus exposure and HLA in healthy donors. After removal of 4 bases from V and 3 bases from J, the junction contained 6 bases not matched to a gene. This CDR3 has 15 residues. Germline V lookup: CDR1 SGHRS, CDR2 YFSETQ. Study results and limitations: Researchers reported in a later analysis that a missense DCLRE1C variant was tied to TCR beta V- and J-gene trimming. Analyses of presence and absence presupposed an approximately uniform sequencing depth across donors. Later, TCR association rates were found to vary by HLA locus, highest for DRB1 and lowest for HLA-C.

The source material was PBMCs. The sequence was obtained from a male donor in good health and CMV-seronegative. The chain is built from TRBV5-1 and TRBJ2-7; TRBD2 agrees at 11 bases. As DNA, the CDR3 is TGCGCCAGCAGCCCGGGGACTAGCGGACTCTACGAGCAGTACTTC. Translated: CASSPGTSGLYEQYF.